These T cell receptor beta chains were read from a single sample in a study of vaccination and CD4 T cells after COVID-19. TCRdb reprocessed the PCR reads via MiXCR and lists one record per CDR3 protein. The sample holds 20,000 to 30,000 distinct CDR3 sequences, roughly 34% seen once. Their recognized antigens are unknown. This specimen consisted of CD4+ T cells from blood, cultured in vitro, obtained about 7 months after SARS-CoV-2 vaccination. The origin of the receptors is a human donor who had recovered from COVID-19. CDR3s include the opening cysteine and the closing phenylalanine or tryptophan. Clone size is stated in some rows and not others, as once, few, many or a class when expanded.

j_gene,abundance,len,v_gene,CDR3aa
TRBJ1-2,few,12,TRBV20-1,CSARELSYGYTF
TRBJ1-1,NA,13,TRBV27,CASSIRENTEAFF
TRBJ2-3,NA,13,TRBV20-1,CSGPRTSADTQYF
TRBJ1-5,NA,14,TRBV5-6,CASSWGRLNQPQHF
TRBJ2-6,few,15,TRBV6-1,CASSTRGAGANVLTF
TRBJ2-4,once,16,TRBV5-4,CASSWTSGLAKNIQYF
TRBJ2-1,NA,14,TRBV20-1,CSARARTIWNEQFF
TRBJ2-1,NA,15,TRBV6-5,CASSYLRPPNNEQFF
TRBJ1-6,NA,14,TRBV20-1,CSAGEFTYNSPLHF
TRBJ2-2,NA,15,TRBV7-2,CASSLSPSGGGELFF
TRBJ2-1,NA,14,TRBV5-1,CASSTRTGGDEQFF
TRBJ2-5,few,17,TRBV7-6,CASSLGLAGGGQETQYF
TRBJ2-1,NA,15,TRBV7-2,CASSLGPGSYNEQFF
TRBJ1-5,NA,14,TRBV18,CASSPGTGVQPQHF
TRBJ2-1,few,14,TRBV2,CASRGLAGGGEQFF
TRBJ1-1,NA,14,TRBV20-1,CSARDPRGGNEAFF
TRBJ2-7,NA,12,TRBV2,CASSRTNYEQYF
TRBJ2-3,few,15,TRBV7-9,CASSLDGGRGDTQYF
TRBJ2-1,few,16,TRBV6-5,CASSYRRAQQNNEQFF
TRBJ2-7,NA,13,TRBV27,CASRRAGTYEQYF
TRBJ1-5,medium-sized,14,TRBV20-1,CSARHGTGYQPQHF
TRBJ1-5,few,13,TRBV6-2/TRBV6-3,CASAPRGDQPQHF
TRBJ2-5,few,15,TRBV7-9,CASSIRAGGPETQYF
TRBJ2-1,few,17,TRBV7-2,CASSSRRAGEIYNEQFF
TRBJ1-2,NA,13,TRBV28,CASSGGDMRGYTF
TRBJ2-5,NA,16,TRBV7-2,CASSLFSGTGQETQYF
TRBJ1-5,few,14,TRBV7-9,CASSSTGRNQPQHF
TRBJ2-7,NA,17,TRBV6-1,CASRRALAGGPHYEQYF
TRBJ2-1,NA,16,TRBV11-3,CASSSRGGHSYNEQFF
TRBJ2-1,NA,13,TRBV15,CATSRDRNNEQFF